This is a list of T cell receptor beta chains from one sample in a study of T cells in Graves' hyperthyroidism and ophthalmopathy. Each CDR3 protein gets one entry after TCRdb re-called the multiplex PCR reads with MiXCR. There are around 620,000 distinct CDR3 sequences in the sample; roughly 50% occur only once, and roughly 20% lies in the top ten. Sequences were obtained from peripheral blood or thyroid tissue (not recorded which). The receptor source for this set is an adult woman with Graves' disease, either hyperthyroidism or ophthalmopathy (not recorded which). The CDR3 runs from the conserved cysteine through the conserved F or W. D genes are given only for firm matches. Part of the rows lack a size; the others show once, few, many or a class for expanded clones.

d_call j_call v_call clone_size cdr3_aa cdr3_nt
TRBD1 TRBJ2-7 TRBV6-6 - CASSYQGQGRGYTYEQYF TGTGCCAGCAGTTACCAAGGACAGGGGAGAGGATACACCTACGAGCAGTACTTC
TRBD1 TRBJ2-7 TRBV12-3/TRBV12-4 - CASSYSGTAYEQCF TGTGCCAGCAGTTACTCTGGGACAGCATACGAGCAGTGCTTC
- TRBJ2-5 TRBV10-3 many CAISESKGTGKETQYF TGTGCCATCAGTGAGTCAAAGGGGACGGGGAAGGAGACCCAGTACTTC
- TRBJ1-1 TRBV29-1 - CSVVTQANTEAFF TGCAGCGTTGTGACGCAAGCTAACACTGAAGCTTTCTTT
TRBD2 TRBJ2-7 TRBV25-1 many CASRGRGTSYEQYF TGTGCCAGCAGGGGGAGGGGTACCTCCTACGAGCAGTACTTC
- TRBJ1-4 TRBV20-1 many CSGTGGNEKLFF TGCAGTGGAACCGGGGGTAATGAAAAACTGTTTTTT
TRBD1 TRBJ2-5 TRBV7-9 once CASSITGVQETQYF TGTGCCAGCAGCATTACAGGGGTCCAAGAGACCCAGTACTTC
- TRBJ1-4 TRBV12-3/TRBV12-4 many CASSLPPTEKLFF TGTGCCAGCAGTTTACCCCCAACGGAGAAACTGTTTTTT
TRBD1 TRBJ2-5 TRBV20-1 - CSARNRDRGGQETQYF TGCAGTGCTAGAAACCGGGACAGGGGAGGCCAAGAGACCCAGTACTTC
- TRBJ2-7 TRBV20-1 many CSAEGGGAVDEEQYF TGCAGTGCTGAGGGTGGAGGGGCGGTAGATGAGGAGCAGTACTTC
- TRBJ2-6 TRBV2 many CASEVDSGANVLTF TGTGCCAGCGAGGTTGACTCTGGGGCCAACGTCCTGACTTTC
- TRBJ1-5 TRBV30 - CAWSVRDHQWSNQPQHF TGTGCCTGGAGTGTTAGGGACCACCAGTGGAGCAATCAGCCCCAGCATTTT
TRBD2 TRBJ2-7 TRBV29-1 - CSYKGLAGQYF TGCAGCTACAAGGGACTAGCGGGGCAGTACTTC
TRBD1 TRBJ1-5 TRBV30 many CASGQSYQPQHF TGTGCCTCGGGACAGTCTTATCAGCCCCAGCATTTT
- TRBJ1-1 TRBV5-1 many CASSLVTEKNTEAFF TGCGCCAGCAGCTTGGTAACAGAAAAGAACACTGAAGCTTTCTTT
- TRBJ1-2 TRBV5-5 many CASSLAGDGGYTF TGTGCCAGCAGCTTGGCAGGGGACGGCGGCTACACCTTC
- TRBJ2-7 TRBV7-8 - CASSLSGASGDYEQYF TGTGCCAGCAGCTTATCAGGGGCTAGCGGAGACTACGAGCAGTACTTC
- TRBJ2-7 TRBV7-9 few CASSLDDSRSYEQYF TGTGCCAGCAGCTTAGATGACAGTCGATCCTACGAGCAGTACTTC
- TRBJ1-4 TRBV4-1 - CASSQGDAKGLVEKLFF TGCGCCAGCAGCCAAGGGGATGCCAAGGGCCTAGTCGAAAAACTGTTTTTT
- TRBJ1-5 TRBV20-1 - CSATDGGQPQHF TGCAGTGCCACAGACGGGGGACAGCCCCAGCATTTT
- TRBJ2-5 TRBV11-2 few CASSLDGVGIQETQYF TGTGCCAGCAGCTTAGATGGCGTCGGGATCCAAGAGACCCAGTACTTC
TRBD2 TRBJ2-5 TRBV3-1 many CASSQERGEQETQYF TGTGCCAGCAGCCAAGAACGGGGGGAACAAGAGACCCAGTACTTC
TRBD2 TRBJ2-7 TRBV29-1 many CSVEVMGLAEYEQYF TGCAGCGTTGAAGTTATGGGACTAGCGGAATACGAGCAGTACTTC
- TRBJ1-6 TRBV6-6 many CASSFETSSYNSPLHF TGTGCCAGCAGTTTCGAGACGAGCTCCTATAATTCACCCCTCCACTTT
- TRBJ1-6 TRBV12-3/TRBV12-4 many CASSPGREPLHF TGTGCCAGCAGCCCCGGGCGCGAACCCCTCCACTTT
- TRBJ2-6 TRBV10-3 few CAISEDSGANVLTF TGTGCCATCAGTGAGGACTCTGGGGCCAACGTCCTGACTTTC
- TRBJ1-2 TRBV10-3 many CATSNYGYTF TGTGCCACGTCGAACTATGGCTACACCTTC
TRBD1 TRBJ1-1 TRBV5-1 many CASSLDGTEVNTEAFF TGCGCCAGCAGCTTGGATGGGACAGAAGTGAACACTGAAGCTTTCTTT
- TRBJ2-2 TRBV5-1 many CASSSDQFYTGELFF TGCGCCAGCAGCTCGGACCAGTTTTACACCGGGGAGCTGTTTTTT
- TRBJ1-5 TRBV14 - CASSQGGYQPQHF TGTGCCAGCAGCCAAGGGGGTTATCAGCCCCAGCATTTT
- TRBJ1-4 TRBV2 few CASSGRTGEKLFF TGTGCCAGCAGTGGGCGAACAGGGGAAAAACTGTTTTTT